The clone carrying this T cell receptor beta chain has only a few counts. What was amplified from RNA transcripts were TCR beta CDR3 regions. When the TCR CDR3 underwent first-round RT-PCR, the HTBI primer set was used. One entry per CDR3 protein, called by TCRdb with MiXCR from the multiplex PCR reads. This sample has 350,000 or so distinct CDR3 sequences, with 15% to 20% found just once. This entry is derived from a study of T cells in Graves' hyperthyroidism and ophthalmopathy. The CDR3 contains 17 residues. CDR1 and CDR2 from the germline V gene are MNHNS and SASEGT. Trimming cost V 0 bases and J 1 base, with 16 bases left between them.

The chain joins TRBV6-1 to TRBJ2-7; possibly TRBD1 or TRBD2 for D (5 bases each). The TCR originated in a woman aged 40 to 49 with Graves' ophthalmopathy. The sequencing input was blood. CDR3 DNA: TGTGCCAGCAGTGAAGCCCCTCCGGGGCCGAGATCCTACGAGCAGTACTTC. Its protein is CASSEAPPGPRSYEQYF.